The source of this T cell receptor beta chain is a study of identical twins. Study-wide results and limits: Compared with unrelated sharing, twin-shared out-of-frame alpha sequences had more low-probability sequences. The presence of invariant MAIT and iNKT cells could partly confound analyses of zero-insertion sequences.

This clonotype has more than one count but fewer than ten. Its specificity is unknown. Template switching introduced a universal primer site, and the cDNA bore unique molecular identifiers. One entry per CDR3 protein results from TCRdb running MiXCR on the 5' RACE reads. The repertoire includes about 700,000 distinct CDR3 sequences, around 8.3% of them detected once, and approximately 0.89% sits in the top ten. The V segment lost 3 bases and the J segment 2 bases; nucleotides outside the gene matches: 13. CDR3 length: 18 amino acids. Germline assignment: CDR1 MDHEN and CDR2 SYDVKM. These records were also assigned to another study, of yellow fever vaccine responses in identical twins. That report adds: Each twin's T cell response to the vaccine was reported to look partly convergent and partly personalized.

The specimen was PBMCs. The TCR comes from a woman aged 18-29 years in good health. The genes are TRBV28 and TRBJ1-5, with 7 bases aligning to TRBD1. The CDR3 region has the DNA TGTGCCAGCAGTTTCCTTAAACAGGGGAGGTTTGGCAATCAGCCCCAGCATTTT. Amino acid sequence: CASSFLKQGRFGNQPQHF.